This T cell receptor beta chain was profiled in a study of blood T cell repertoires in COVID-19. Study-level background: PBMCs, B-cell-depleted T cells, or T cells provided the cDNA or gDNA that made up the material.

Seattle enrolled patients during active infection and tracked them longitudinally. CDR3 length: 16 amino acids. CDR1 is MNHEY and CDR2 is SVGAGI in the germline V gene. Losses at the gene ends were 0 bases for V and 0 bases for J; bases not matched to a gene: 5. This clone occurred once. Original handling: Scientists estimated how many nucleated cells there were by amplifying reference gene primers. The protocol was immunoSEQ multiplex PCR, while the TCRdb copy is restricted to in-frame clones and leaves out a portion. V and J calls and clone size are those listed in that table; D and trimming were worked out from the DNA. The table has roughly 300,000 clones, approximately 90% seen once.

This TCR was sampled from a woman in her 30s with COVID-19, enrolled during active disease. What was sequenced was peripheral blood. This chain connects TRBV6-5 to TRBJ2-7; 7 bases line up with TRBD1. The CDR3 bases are TGTGCCAGCAGTTACTCGACCGGGACAGTCTCCTACGAGCAGTACTTC. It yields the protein CASSYSTGTVSYEQYF.